This T cell receptor (beta chain) was observed in a study of control samples from healthy donors and cancer patients. In germline, CDR1 is GTSNPN, CDR2 SVGIG (reference sequence). CDR3 length equals 15 residues. The V end lost 3 bases, the J end lost 0 bases, and 9 bases lay between the germline ends. Generated by immunoSEQ multiplex PCR, the TCRdb table keeps only in-frame clones and is missing some. The data contain fewer than 50,000 clones, over 85% of them singletons. The specimen sequenced was PBMCs. The rearrangement uses TRBV30 and TRBJ2-6; no clear D. This TCR derives from a young man with colorectal cancer. CDR3 nucleotides: TGTGCCTGGAGGAGGTGGGGCTCTGGGGCCAACGTCCTGACTTTC. This codes for CAWRRWGSGANVLTF.